This T cell receptor (beta chain) was obtained from a study of T cell clones after liver transplantation. Across the whole study: TCRbeta sequencing after a pre-transplant mixed lymphocyte reaction identified graft-donor-reactive clones, later tracked in post-transplant blood. Tolerant meant at least one year fully off immunosuppression without liver enzymes above twice normal. As an antigen-independent comparator, third-party-reactive TCRbeta sequences came from pre-transplant mixed lymphocyte reactions. Blood was drawn pre-transplant, before withdrawal, and after full or failed withdrawal.

The CDR3 sequence is 15 residues long. Per the germline V gene, CDR1 is LNHDA and CDR2 is SQIVND (reference sequence). The ends lost 6 bases at V and 2 bases at J; junction bases unmatched: 4. Data came from immunoSEQ multiplex PCR; TCRdb stores just in-frame clones and leaves some out. The sample contains about 60,000 clones, roughly two thirds of which appear only once. The sequenced sample was CD4+ T cells from blood, obtained before liver transplant. The sequence was collected from a human donor who received a liver transplant. This chain connects TRBV19 to TRBJ1-5; 10 bases align to TRBD1. The CDR3 DNA reads TGTGCCAGTAGAGCCGGGACAGGGGGCAATCAGCCCCAGCATTTT. Translated, it gives CASRAGTGGNQPQHF. The entire variable domain, with the rest obtained from reference TRBV19 and TRBJ1-5, is as follows: DGGITQSPKYLFRKEGQNVTLSCEQNLNHDAMYWYRQDPGQGLRLIYYSQIVNDFQKGDIAEGYSVSREKKESFPLTVTSAQKNPTAFYLCASRAGTGGNQPQHFGDGTRLSIL.